This T cell receptor beta chain was retrieved from a study of shared clonotypes between healthy human individuals. Generated by immunoSEQ multiplex PCR, the TCRdb table keeps only in-frame clones and is missing some. The sample has about 2.2 million clones, just over 90% seen once; the top ten hold approximately 1.6%. This clone was counted once. Its antigen is not known. The CDR3 runs to 15 residues. Germline CDR1 and CDR2: GTSNPN and SVGIG (reference sequence). With V trimmed by 1 base and J by 10 bases, 15 bases remained unmatched. Notes on the study in general: Unshared clonotypes carried lower generation probabilities than those common to all four donors.

Cells designated naive CD8 were CD45RO-negative and were positively selected for CCR7, with terminally differentiated effector memory CD45RA+ cells excluded. Caucasian adults living in Nashville, Tennessee, provided all samples. Material for sequencing was naive CD8+ T cells from PBMCs. This receptor was obtained from a man aged 18 to 29 in good health. Some clones in this sample may be carry-over from other donors' samples. This chain uses TRBV30 with TRBJ1-1; 7 bases are a match to TRBD1. The CDR3 loop reads CAWSAGPRAQGGAFF. The CDR3 DNA sequence: TGTGCCTGGAGTGCGGGTCCGAGGGCCCAGGGGGGAGCTTTCTTT. Using reference TRBV30 and TRBJ1-1 for the parts outside the CDR3, the full variable domain is SQTIHQWPATLVQPVGSPLSLECTVEGTSNPNLYWYRQAAGRGLQLLFYSVGIGQISSEVPQNLSASRPQDRQFILSSKKLLLSDSGFYLCAWSAGPRAQGGAFFGQGTRLTVV.